This T cell receptor beta chain appears in the sequencing data of a study of identical twins. Among all donors, each was a healthy Caucasian. The CDR3 runs 15 residues. CDR1 is SGHRS and CDR2 is YFSETQ in the germline V gene. With 0 bases removed from V and 9 bases from J, the gap between germline ends came to 13 bases. One entry per CDR3 protein, called by TCRdb with MiXCR from the 5' RACE reads. This table has 350,000 to 450,000 distinct CDR3 sequences, about a fifth appearing once. Study conclusions and caveats: Without tracking the same donors, conclusions rested on cross-sectional statistical analysis. Weaker excess sharing between twins was seen in beta out-of-frame sequences. There was an excess of low generation probability in the out-of-frame alpha sequences that twins shared.

A note on this clonotype: Its antigen remains unknown.

This TCR was recovered from a man in his fifties in good health. The chain uses TRBV5-1 and TRBJ1-6; D is unresolved. The sample taken for sequencing was naive T cells sorted from blood. The CDR3 DNA reads as TGCGCCAGCAGCTTGGTTGGGGATAGAGCTTCACCCCTCCACTTT. Translated: CASSLVGDRASPLHF.